The next 4 T cell receptor beta chains were all read from a single sample in a study of tumor-infiltrating lymphocytes in primary liver carcinoma. Both blood RNA, taken from unsorted whole blood, and germline DNA were extracted. A primer matching the constant region was used to make TCR beta cDNA from around 460 ng of total RNA. Investigators got TCR beta libraries out of three nested multiplex PCR rounds, done with slightly modified ARM-PCR. In the first two PCR rounds, TRBV1-TRBV30 forward primers were paired with a C-beta reverse primer, and each round lasted roughly 10 cycles. TCRdb reprocessed the multiplex PCR reads with MiXCR, giving one entry per CDR3 protein. The table includes some 190,000 distinct CDR3 sequences, approximately 60% detected once. The sequencing sample was made of peripheral blood. The source of these receptors is a middle-aged man with primary liver carcinoma and hepatitis B virus infection.

The chain carries TRBV5-6 and TRBJ2-1; TRBD2 aligns across 9 bases. Germline CDR1 SGHDT, CDR2 YYEEEE. V shed 4 bases and J 4 bases; nucleotides not matched to a gene: 6. CDR3 length equals 15 residues. CDR3 in amino acids: CASSRLADTYNEQFF. CDR3 sequence (DNA): TGTGCCAGCAGCCGACTAGCGGATACGTACAATGAGCAGTTCTTC.

This clonotype was seen a single time. Sequence at one end of the junction differs from germline and may be a read error. CDR3 amino acids: CASSLLRADAGELIF. The CDR3 DNA is TGTGCCAGCAGCTTACTCAGGGCGGACGCCGGGGAGCTGATTTTT. This chain joins TRBV11-2 and TRBJ2-2, with D perhaps matching TRBD1 or TRBD2 (5 bases each). In germline, CDR1 is SGHAT, CDR2 FQNNGV. This CDR3 has 15 residues.

V is TRBV29-1 and J is TRBJ1-1, with D possibly being TRBD1 (5 bases). V lost 7 bases and J lost 4, with 16 bases in between. This CDR3 is 13 amino acids long. Germline lookup yields CDR1 SQVTM and CDR2 ANQGSEA. The CDR3 here is CSALWGSSTEAFF. CDR3 nucleotide sequence: TGCAGCGCCTTGTGGGGCTCAAGCACTGAAGCTTTCTTT.

The gene calls are TRBV28 and TRBJ1-1, with D perhaps matching TRBD1 (5 bases). The CDR3 spans 13 residues. Germline loops: CDR1 MDHEN, CDR2 SYDVKM. Trimming shortened V by 7 bases and J by 4 bases, and 13 bases separated the two germline ends. The CDR3 DNA reads as TGTGCCAGCAATCTGGCAGGGCCCACTGAAGCTTTCTTT. Its translation is CASNLAGPTEAFF.